A selection of T cell receptor beta chains follows, all from one sample in a study of STAT3 mutations in large granular lymphocyte leukemia. Using immunoSEQ multiplex PCR, the repertoire was profiled, and TCRdb retains in-frame clones only, with some absent. Of around 8,500 clones in the sample, 85% to 90% were seen once. The source material was peripheral blood mononuclear cells. The source is a man older than 75 with T-cell large granular lymphocyte leukemia. Some clones in this sample may be carry-over from other donors' samples. CDR3s include the opening cysteine and the closing phenylalanine or tryptophan. A D gene is named only where the DNA matches it firmly.

V gene: TRBV10-3
J gene: TRBJ2-7
D gene: .
CDR3 DNA: TGTGCCATCAGTGGTCCCCGGGATACCAGAACCTACGAGCAGTACTTC
CDR3 protein: CAISGPRDTRTYEQYF

V gene: TRBV13
J gene: TRBJ1-1
D gene: .
CDR3 DNA: TGTGCCAGCAGCTTCTCGGGTCCTAACACTGAAGCTTTCTTT
CDR3 protein: CASSFSGPNTEAFF

V gene: TRBV19
J gene: TRBJ2-5
D gene: TRBD2
CDR3 DNA: TGTGCCAGTAGTCCCCTTTCCGGACTAGCTGGAGAGACCCAGTACTTC
CDR3 protein: CASSPLSGLAGETQYF

V gene: TRBV15
J gene: TRBJ1-2
D gene: TRBD1
CDR3 DNA: TGTGCCACCAGCAGAGATTCAGGGGGCGCCTATGGCTACACCTTC
CDR3 protein: CATSRDSGGAYGYTF

V gene: TRBV5-1
J gene: TRBJ2-5
D gene: .
CDR3 DNA: TGCGCCAGCAGCTTGTATCTCGCGGTCCGACAAGAGACCCAGTACTTC
CDR3 protein: CASSLYLAVRQETQYF

V gene: TRBV11-3
J gene: TRBJ1-2
D gene: TRBD1
CDR3 DNA: TGTGCCAGCAGCTCGGACAGGGGTTATGGCTACACCTTC
CDR3 protein: CASSSDRGYGYTF

V gene: TRBV30
J gene: TRBJ1-6
D gene: TRBD1
CDR3 DNA: TGTGCCTGGAGCCACAGGGGGGTCTCCTATAATTCACCCCTCCACTTT
CDR3 protein: CAWSHRGVSYNSPLHF

V gene: TRBV5-4
J gene: TRBJ1-5
D gene: .
CDR3 DNA: TGTGCCAGCAGCTTGCCGGGGAAGCCCCAGCATTTT
CDR3 protein: CASSLPGKPQHF

V gene: TRBV27
J gene: TRBJ1-6
D gene: .
CDR3 DNA: TGTGCCAGCAGCAATCGAGCTGGTGGGAGTTCACCCCTCCACTTT
CDR3 protein: CASSNRAGGSSPLHF

V gene: TRBV6-1
J gene: TRBJ2-5
D gene: .
CDR3 DNA: TGTGCCAGCATACAGGAAACGGAGACCCAGTACTTC
CDR3 protein: CASIQETETQYF